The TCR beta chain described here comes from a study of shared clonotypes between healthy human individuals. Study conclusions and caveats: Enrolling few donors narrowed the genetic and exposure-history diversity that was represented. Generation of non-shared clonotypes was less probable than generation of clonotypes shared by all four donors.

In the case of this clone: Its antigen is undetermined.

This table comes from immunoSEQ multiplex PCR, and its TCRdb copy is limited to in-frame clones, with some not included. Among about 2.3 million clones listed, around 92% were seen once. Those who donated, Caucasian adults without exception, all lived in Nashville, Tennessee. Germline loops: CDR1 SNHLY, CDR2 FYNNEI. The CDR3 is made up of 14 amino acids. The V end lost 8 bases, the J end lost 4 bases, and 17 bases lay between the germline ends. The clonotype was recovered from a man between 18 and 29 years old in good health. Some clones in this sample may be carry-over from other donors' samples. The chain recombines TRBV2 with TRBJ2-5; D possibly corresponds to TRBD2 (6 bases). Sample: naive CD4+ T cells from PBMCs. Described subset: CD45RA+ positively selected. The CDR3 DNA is TGTGCCAGCTATCCGGGTGGGAGGATAGAGACCCAGTACTTC. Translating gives CASYPGGRIETQYF.